These 20 T cell receptor beta chains came from one sample sequenced in a study of T cell changes during pregnancy in multiple sclerosis. Sequencing was performed with immunoSEQ multiplex PCR; in TCRdb, only in-frame clones are kept and a portion is missing. The table shows about 49,000 clones, with almost 95% occurring only once. The sample in question was peripheral blood, obtained after pregnancy. Receptor source: a female donor with multiple sclerosis, enrolled in a pregnancy study.

The chain recombines TRBV27 with TRBJ2-1; 15 nucleotides match TRBD2. The V segment lost 6 bases and the J segment 0 bases; nucleotides outside the gene matches: 9. The CDR3 consists of 19 residues. Germline CDR1 is MNHEY and CDR2 is SMNVEV (reference sequence). This CDR3 is CASSPLGLAGGSSYNEQFF. As DNA, the CDR3 is TGTGCCAGCAGCCCACTGGGACTAGCGGGGGGCAGCTCCTACAATGAGCAGTTCTTC.

This chain uses TRBV27 with TRBJ2-1; 8 nucleotides line up with TRBD2. J lost 6 bases, V lost 2 bases, and 9 bases had no gene match. This CDR3 region has 16 residues. Germline CDR1 MNHEY, CDR2 SMNVEV (reference sequence). DNA for the CDR3: TGTGCCAGCAGTTTAAAGGTCGGGACTAGAGGCAATGAGCAGTTCTTC. Protein: CASSLKVGTRGNEQFF.

This rearrangement joins TRBV7-6 to TRBJ2-3, with 9 bases that match TRBD2. The CDR3 extends over 16 amino acids. CDR1 is SGHVS and CDR2 is FNYEAQ in the germline V gene. V shed 4 bases, J shed 5 bases, and the junction held 10 bases outside the gene matches. The CDR3 region has the DNA TGTGCCAGCAGCTCGGGCGGGGGGGCGTTAATAGATACGCAGTATTTT. Translated, it gives CASSSGGGALIDTQYF. Drawing the rest from reference TRBV7-6 and TRBJ2-3, the complete variable domain is GAGVSQSPRYKVTKRGQDVALRCDPISGHVSLYWYRQALGQGPEFLTYFNYEAQQDKSGLPNDRFSAERPEGSISTLTIQRTEQRDSAMYRCASSSGGGALIDTQYFGPGTRLTVL.

This rearrangement joins TRBV7-2 to TRBJ2-1; D is possibly TRBD2 (6 bases). The V gene's germline CDR1 is SGHTA and CDR2 FQGNSA. V was trimmed by 1 base and J by 6 bases, leaving 13 bases between them. The CDR3 is 15 amino acids. In DNA form, the CDR3 reads TGTGCCAGCAGCTTAGAGGGAAGGCGGGGCAATGAGCAGTTCTTC. Its protein product is CASSLEGRRGNEQFF.

V gene TRBV9 combines with J gene TRBJ2-2; possibly TRBD2 for D (6 bases). There are 13 residues in the CDR3. The germline CDR1 and CDR2 sequences are SGDLS and YYNGEE. Trimming left V 4 bases short and J 5 bases short, with 9 bases between. CDR3 amino acids: CASSQDYTGELFF. Written as DNA, the CDR3 is TGTGCCAGCAGCCAGGACTATACCGGGGAGCTGTTTTTT. Full variable domain (rest looked up from reference TRBV9 and TRBJ2-2): DSGVTQTPKHLITATGQRVTLRCSPRSGDLSVYWYQQSLDQGLQFLIQYYNGEERAKGNILERFSAQQFPDLHSELNLSSLELGDSALYFCASSQDYTGELFFGEGSRLTVL.

The chain couples TRBV7-2 to TRBJ2-5, with 7 positions matching TRBD2. CDR3 length: 16 residues. The germline CDR1 and CDR2 sequences are SGHTA and FQGNSA. The V segment lost 2 bases and the J segment 0 bases; nucleotides outside the gene matches: 6. The CDR3 protein is CASSLRPGGYQETQYF. CDR3 in DNA: TGTGCCAGCAGCTTACGGCCCGGGGGGTACCAAGAGACCCAGTACTTC.

The gene calls are TRBV2 and TRBJ1-2; the D gene is possibly TRBD1 (6 bases). In germline, CDR1 is SNHLY, CDR2 FYNNEI. The length of the CDR3 is 14 residues. Trimming left V 8 bases short and J 1 base short, with 14 bases between. CDR3 loop: CASGGGGVNYGYTF. DNA for the CDR3: TGTGCCAGCGGGGGGGGCGGAGTTAACTATGGCTACACCTTC.

The J gene is TRBJ2-1, the V gene TRBV19; 12 bases line up with TRBD2. The germline V gene has CDR1 LNHDA and CDR2 SQIVND (reference sequence). The V and J ends lost 6 bases and 8 bases, in that order; junction bases with no gene match: 8. CDR3 length: 15 amino acids. CDR3 nucleotides: TGTGCCAGTAGCTCGAGGACTAGCGGGGCATATGAGCAGTTCTTC. It encodes CASSSRTSGAYEQFF.

The chain employs TRBV18 and TRBJ2-3, with TRBD2 matching over 10 bases. The CDR3 extends over 15 amino acids. With V trimmed by 5 bases and J by 1 base, 3 bases remained unmatched. Germline CDR1 and CDR2: KGHSH and LQKENI. The CDR3 region is CASSTSGVGTDTQYF. The CDR3 coding sequence is TGTGCCAGCTCAACTAGCGGGGTGGGCACAGATACGCAGTATTTT.

J is TRBJ2-1 and V is TRBV7-3, with 10 bases aligning to TRBD2. V dropped 5 bases and J dropped 5; count of bases not matched to a gene: 6. The CDR3 runs to 15 residues. Germline V CDR1 and CDR2: SGHTA, FQGTGA. The CDR3 here is CASSPSGGANNEQFF. The DNA for the CDR3 is TGTGCCAGCAGCCCCAGCGGGGGGGCGAACAATGAGCAGTTCTTC.

The rearrangement joins TRBV7-2 to TRBJ2-1, with 9 bases that match TRBD1. J lost 1 base, V lost 5 bases, and 9 bases had no gene match. CDR1 SGHTA and CDR2 FQGNSA come from the germline V gene. This CDR3 is built from 17 residues. For the CDR3, the DNA is TGTGCCAGCAGCAAACAGGGGGCGGGGGCTTCCTACAATGAGCAGTTCTTC. Translating gives CASSKQGAGASYNEQFF.

V and J are TRBV6-6 and TRBJ1-2; 10 bases map to TRBD1. The CDR3 is 15 residues long. V was clipped by 5 bases and J by 4 bases; unmatched bases: 7. Germline assignment: CDR1 MNHNY and CDR2 SVGAGI (reference sequence). In DNA form, the CDR3 reads TGTGCCAGCAGTCAGCCGGGACAGGGGTTCTATGGCTACACCTTC. Protein sequence: CASSQPGQGFYGYTF.

The CDR3 region has the DNA TGTGCCAGCAGTCCAGGGACAGCGCCAAGTCAGGAGACCCAGTACTTC. Protein: CASSPGTAPSQETQYF. The J gene is TRBJ2-5, the V gene TRBV27, with 7 bases that match TRBD1. Germline CDR1 and CDR2: MNHEY and SMNVEV (reference sequence). The trim removed 5 bases at V and 5 bases at J, leaving 14 bases unmatched. This CDR3 region has 16 residues.

This chain uses TRBV6-5 with TRBJ1-5; D call uncertain. The CDR3 runs 14 residues. In germline, CDR1 is MNHEY, CDR2 SVGAGI. V gave up 9 bases and J gave up 1 base, with 13 bases separating them. The CDR3 loop reads CASRGLMSNQPQHF. CDR3 coding DNA: TGTGCCAGTAGAGGGCTAATGAGCAATCAGCCCCAGCATTTT.

J is TRBJ2-7 and V is TRBV5-4, with D hard to call. V lost 4 bases and J lost 2, with 13 bases in between. The CDR3 runs to 14 residues. Germline CDR1 and CDR2: SGHNT and YYREEE (reference sequence). The CDR3 bases are TGTGCCAGCAGCCCAGAATTGAACCCCTACGAGCAGTACTTC. Protein: CASSPELNPYEQYF.

V usage is TRBV23-1 and J usage is TRBJ1-1; TRBD1 aligns across 9 bases. Being an ORF, TRBV23-1 has a function that is uncertain. This CDR3 is built from 16 residues. V lost 6 bases and J lost 0; bases outside the gene matches: 8. CDR3 in amino acids: CASRPKYRGLNTEAFF. CDR3 sequence (DNA): TGCGCCAGCAGGCCAAAATACAGGGGGCTGAACACTGAAGCTTTCTTT.

In nucleotides, the CDR3 is TGTGCCAGTAATTCGGGGGACAGCTCTAACTATGGCTACACCTTC. Protein product: CASNSGDSSNYGYTF. The V call is TRBV19, the J call TRBJ1-2, with 7 bases that match TRBD1. V lost 7 bases to trimming and J lost 0 bases; unmatched junction nucleotides: 8. The CDR3 totals 15 residues. CDR1 is LNHDA and CDR2 is SQIVND in the germline V gene (reference sequence).

This clone was detected only once. V usage is TRBV7-6 and J usage is TRBJ1-1; D gene uncertain. V was cut by 1 base and J by 4 bases, with 10 bases left in between. This CDR3 contains 14 residues. CDR1 and CDR2 from the germline V gene are SGHVS and FNYEAQ. This CDR3 reads CASSLDPVSTEAFF. CDR3 DNA: TGTGCCAGCAGCTTAGATCCGGTAAGCACTGAAGCTTTCTTT. The full variable domain, completed using reference TRBV7-6 and TRBJ1-1, is GAGVSQSPRYKVTKRGQDVALRCDPISGHVSLYWYRQALGQGPEFLTYFNYEAQQDKSGLPNDRFSAERPEGSISTLTIQRTEQRDSAMYRCASSLDPVSTEAFFGQGTRLTVV.

This clone rates as medium-sized. The chain is built from TRBV4-3 and TRBJ2-7; 12 positions match TRBD1. The length of the CDR3 is 16 residues. With V trimmed by 0 bases and J by 5 bases, 5 bases remained unmatched. Germline V gives CDR1 LGHNA, CDR2 YSLEER. Here the CDR3 DNA reads TGCGCCAGCAGCCAAGAATTGGGGACAGGGGGCGACGAGCAGTACTTC. Protein: CASSQELGTGGDEQYF.

V is TRBV7-3 and J is TRBJ2-2, with 8 positions matching TRBD1. Trimming removed 5 bases from V and 4 bases from J; junction bases left unmatched: 6. The CDR3 has 15 residues. Germline V gives CDR1 SGHTA, CDR2 FQGTGA. The CDR3 nucleotides are TGTGCCAGCAGCCGACAGGGGCCCAGCACCGGGGAGCTGTTTTTT. Translating gives CASSRQGPSTGELFF.